This TCR beta chain was sequenced in a study of CD8+CD57+ T cells in acquired aplastic anemia. About the research overall: Sorting CD4+ and CD8+ cells gave DNA averaging around 3 ug. Whole-study results and caveats: It was found that twenty-nine CD8+ CDR3 sequences were shared between patients and controls. Controls did not differ significantly from patients in CD8+ Simpson's diversity.

Details on this clonotype: What it recognizes is unknown.

The CDR3 loop spans 14 amino acids. Trimming cost V 1 base and J 4 bases; bases outside gene matches: 0. Germline V CDR1 and CDR2: MNHNS, SASEGT. TCR beta VDJ and CDR3 profiles were obtained from a genomic DNA template. TCRdb re-analysed the reads in MiXCR, keeping a single row per CDR3 protein. The sample includes under 350,000 distinct CDR3 sequences, 45% to 70% of them seen just once. This chain links TRBV6-1 with TRBJ2-3; 9 bases fit TRBD1. The TCR sequence derives from a human donor with severe aplastic anemia or a healthy control (not recorded which). Sequenced sample: sorted CD4+, CD8+, or CD8+CD57+ T cells (not recorded which) from PBMCs. The CDR3 nucleotides are TGTGCCAGCAGTGAAGGACAGGGGGCAGATACGCAGTATTTT. Translated, it gives CASSEGQGADTQYF.